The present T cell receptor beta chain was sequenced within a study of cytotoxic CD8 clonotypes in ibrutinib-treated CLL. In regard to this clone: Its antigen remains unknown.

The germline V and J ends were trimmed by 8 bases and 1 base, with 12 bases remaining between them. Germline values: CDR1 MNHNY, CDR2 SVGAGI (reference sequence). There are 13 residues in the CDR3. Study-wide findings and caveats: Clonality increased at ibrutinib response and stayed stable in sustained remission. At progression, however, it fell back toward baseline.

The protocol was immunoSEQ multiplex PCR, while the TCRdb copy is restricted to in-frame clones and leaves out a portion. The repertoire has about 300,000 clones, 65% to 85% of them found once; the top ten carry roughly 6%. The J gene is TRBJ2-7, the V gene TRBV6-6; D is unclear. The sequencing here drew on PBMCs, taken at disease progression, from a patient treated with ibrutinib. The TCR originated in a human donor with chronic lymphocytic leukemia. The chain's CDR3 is CASHPTASYEQYF. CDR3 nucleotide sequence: TGTGCCAGCCACCCTACCGCTTCCTACGAGCAGTACTTC.